This T cell receptor beta chain emerged from a study of CD8 T cells in Susac syndrome. After removal of 4 bases from V and 6 bases from J, the junction contained 5 bases not matched to a gene. The length of the CDR3 is 13 residues. Germline CDR1 is MNHNS and CDR2 is SASEGT. In this sample, this clonotype turned up once. An amount of RNA that ranged from roughly 0.5 to 1 ug was reverse transcribed with random hexamers. With immunoSEQ multiplex PCR, TCR beta CDR3 was amplified across 54 Vbeta and 13 Jbeta. One entry per CDR3 protein, called by TCRdb with MiXCR from the immunoSEQ multiplex PCR reads. Of 150,000 to 200,000 distinct CDR3 sequences detected, less than 95% appear once; the ten largest clones hold over 0.09%.

The specimen was CD4+ T cells from PBMCs. The source is a human donor with multiple sclerosis. The J gene is TRBJ1-2, the V gene TRBV6-1, with 7 bases that match TRBD1. The CDR3 bases are TGTGCCAGCAGTGGACAGGGCGCCAATGGCTACACCTTC. It encodes CASSGQGANGYTF.